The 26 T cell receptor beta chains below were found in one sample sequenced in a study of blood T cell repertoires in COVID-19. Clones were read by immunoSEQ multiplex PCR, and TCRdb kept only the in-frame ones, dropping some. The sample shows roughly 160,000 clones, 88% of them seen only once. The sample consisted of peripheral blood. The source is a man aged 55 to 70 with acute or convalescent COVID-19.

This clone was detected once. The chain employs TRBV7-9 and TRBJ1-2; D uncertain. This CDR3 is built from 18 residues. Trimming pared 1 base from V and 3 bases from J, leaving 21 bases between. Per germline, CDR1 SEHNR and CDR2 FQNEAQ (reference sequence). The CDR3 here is CASSLEAPGSRRDYGYTF. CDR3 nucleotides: TGTGCCAGCAGCTTAGAGGCCCCTGGGAGCCGGAGGGACTATGGCTACACCTTC.

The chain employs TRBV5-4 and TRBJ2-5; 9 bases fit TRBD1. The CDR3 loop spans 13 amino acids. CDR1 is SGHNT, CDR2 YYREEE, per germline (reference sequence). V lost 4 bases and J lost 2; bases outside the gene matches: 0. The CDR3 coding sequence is TGTGCCAGCAGCGGGACAGGGCAAGAGACCCAGTACTTC. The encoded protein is CASSGTGQETQYF.

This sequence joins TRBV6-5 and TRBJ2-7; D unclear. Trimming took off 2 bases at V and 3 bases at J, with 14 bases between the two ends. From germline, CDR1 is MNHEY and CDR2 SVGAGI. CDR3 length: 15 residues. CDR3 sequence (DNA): TGTGCCAGCAGTTACAAAGCGAGTTTCCTCTACGAGCAGTACTTC. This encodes CASSYKASFLYEQYF.

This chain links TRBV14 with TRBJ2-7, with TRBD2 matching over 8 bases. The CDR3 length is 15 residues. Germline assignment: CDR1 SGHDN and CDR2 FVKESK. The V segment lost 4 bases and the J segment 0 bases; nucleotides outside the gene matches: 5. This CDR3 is CASSLLAASSYEQYF. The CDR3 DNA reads TGTGCCAGCAGCCTACTAGCGGCCAGCTCCTACGAGCAGTACTTC. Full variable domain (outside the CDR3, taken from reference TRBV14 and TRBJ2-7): EAGVTQFPSHSVIEKGQTVTLRCDPISGHDNLYWYRRVMGKEIKFLLHFVKESKQDESGMPNNRFLAERTGGTYSTLKVQPAELEDSGVYFCASSLLAASSYEQYFGPGTRLTVT.

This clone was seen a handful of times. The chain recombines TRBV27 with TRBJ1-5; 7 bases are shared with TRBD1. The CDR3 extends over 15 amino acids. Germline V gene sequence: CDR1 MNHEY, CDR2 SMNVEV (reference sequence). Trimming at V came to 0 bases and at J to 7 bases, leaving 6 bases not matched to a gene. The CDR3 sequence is CASSLSPDRIQPQHF. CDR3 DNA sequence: TGTGCCAGCAGTTTATCCCCGGACAGGATACAGCCCCAGCATTTT.

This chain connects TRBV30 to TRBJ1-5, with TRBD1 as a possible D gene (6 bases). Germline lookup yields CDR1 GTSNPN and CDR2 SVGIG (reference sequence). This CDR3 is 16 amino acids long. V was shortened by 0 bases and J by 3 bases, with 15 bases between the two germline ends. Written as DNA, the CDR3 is TGTGCCTGGAGTGTAGAACAGGGCTGGAACAATCAGCCCCAGCATTTT. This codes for CAWSVEQGWNNQPQHF.

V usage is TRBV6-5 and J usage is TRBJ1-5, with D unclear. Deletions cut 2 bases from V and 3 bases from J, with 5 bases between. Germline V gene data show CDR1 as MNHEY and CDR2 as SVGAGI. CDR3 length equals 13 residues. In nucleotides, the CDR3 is TGTGCCAGCAGTTACAGCCTCAATCAGCCCCAGCATTTT. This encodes CASSYSLNQPQHF.

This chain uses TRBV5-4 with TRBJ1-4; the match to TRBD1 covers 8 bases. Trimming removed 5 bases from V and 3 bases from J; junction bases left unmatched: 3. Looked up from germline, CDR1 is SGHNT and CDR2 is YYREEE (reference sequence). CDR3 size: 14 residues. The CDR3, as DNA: TGTGCCAGCAGTCCGGACAGGGCTAATGAAAAACTGTTTTTT. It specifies CASSPDRANEKLFF.

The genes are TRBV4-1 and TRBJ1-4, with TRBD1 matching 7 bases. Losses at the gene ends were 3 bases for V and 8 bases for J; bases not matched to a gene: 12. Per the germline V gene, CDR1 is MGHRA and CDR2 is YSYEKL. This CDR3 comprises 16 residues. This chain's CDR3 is CASSHPSGQVGEKLFF. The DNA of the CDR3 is TGCGCCAGCAGCCATCCCTCCGGACAGGTGGGGGAAAAACTGTTTTTT.

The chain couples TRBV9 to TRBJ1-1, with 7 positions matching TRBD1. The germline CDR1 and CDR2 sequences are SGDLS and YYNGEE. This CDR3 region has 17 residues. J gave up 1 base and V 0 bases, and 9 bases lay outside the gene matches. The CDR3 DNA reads TGTGCCAGCAGCGTAGAGGTAGGGGGCTTGGGGAACACTGAAGCTTTCTTT. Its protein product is CASSVEVGGLGNTEAFF.

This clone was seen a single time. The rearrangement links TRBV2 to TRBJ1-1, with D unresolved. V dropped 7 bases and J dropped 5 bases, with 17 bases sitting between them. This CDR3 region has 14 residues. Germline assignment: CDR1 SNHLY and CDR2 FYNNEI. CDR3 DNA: TGTGCCAGCATGAGGCGCCCCCGGGGAACTGAAGCTTTCTTT. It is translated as CASMRRPRGTEAFF.

CDR3 loop: CASSSGSGMNTEAFF. Written as DNA, the CDR3 is TGTGCCAGCAGTTCCGGTAGCGGCATGAACACTGAAGCTTTCTTT. The V and J genes are TRBV6-5 and TRBJ1-1; D remains unclear. Trimming stripped 4 bases from V and 0 bases from J, with 12 bases between. Germline V gene data show CDR1 as MNHEY and CDR2 as SVGAGI. CDR3 length equals 15 residues.

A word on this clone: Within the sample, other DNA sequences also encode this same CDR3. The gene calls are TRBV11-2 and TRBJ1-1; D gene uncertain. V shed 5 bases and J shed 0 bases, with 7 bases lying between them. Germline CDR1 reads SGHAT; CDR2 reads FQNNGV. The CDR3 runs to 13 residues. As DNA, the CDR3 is TGTGCCAGCAGCCTTACTTTGAACACTGAAGCTTTCTTT. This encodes CASSLTLNTEAFF. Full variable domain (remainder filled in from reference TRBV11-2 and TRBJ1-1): EAGVAQSPRYKIIEKRQSVAFWCNPISGHATLYWYQQILGQGPKLLIQFQNNGVVDDSQLPKDRFSAERLKGVDSTLKIQPAKLEDSAVYLCASSLTLNTEAFFGQGTRLTVV.

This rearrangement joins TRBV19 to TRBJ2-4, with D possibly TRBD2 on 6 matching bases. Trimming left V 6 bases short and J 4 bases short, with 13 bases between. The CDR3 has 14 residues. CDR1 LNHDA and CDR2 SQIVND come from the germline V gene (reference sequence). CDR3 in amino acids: CASSRRDGKNIQYF. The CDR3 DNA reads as TGTGCCAGTAGCCGGAGGGACGGGAAAAACATTCAGTACTTC.

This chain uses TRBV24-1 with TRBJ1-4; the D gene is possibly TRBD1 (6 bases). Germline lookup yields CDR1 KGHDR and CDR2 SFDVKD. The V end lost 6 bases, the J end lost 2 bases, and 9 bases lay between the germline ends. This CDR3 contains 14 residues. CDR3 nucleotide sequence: TGTGCCACCAGTCCCAGGGGTACTAATGAAAAACTGTTTTTT. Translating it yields CATSPRGTNEKLFF.

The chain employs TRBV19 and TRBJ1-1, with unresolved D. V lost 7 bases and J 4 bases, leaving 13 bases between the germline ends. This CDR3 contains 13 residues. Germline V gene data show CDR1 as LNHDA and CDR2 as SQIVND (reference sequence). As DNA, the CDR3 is TGTGCCAGTAAGTGGTCCTGGGCCACTGAAGCTTTCTTT. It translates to CASKWSWATEAFF.

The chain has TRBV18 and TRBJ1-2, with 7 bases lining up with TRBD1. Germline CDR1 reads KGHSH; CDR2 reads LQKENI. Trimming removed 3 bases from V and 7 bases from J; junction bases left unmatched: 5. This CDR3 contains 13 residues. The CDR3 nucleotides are TGTGCCAGCTCACCGGGACAGATGGTTGGCTACACCTTC. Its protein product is CASSPGQMVGYTF.

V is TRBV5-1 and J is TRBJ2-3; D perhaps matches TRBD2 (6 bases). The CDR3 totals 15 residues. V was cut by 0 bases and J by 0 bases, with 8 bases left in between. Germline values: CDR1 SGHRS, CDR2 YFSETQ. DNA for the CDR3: TGCGCCAGCAGCTTGGTAGCGGATAGCACAGATACGCAGTATTTT. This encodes CASSLVADSTDTQYF.

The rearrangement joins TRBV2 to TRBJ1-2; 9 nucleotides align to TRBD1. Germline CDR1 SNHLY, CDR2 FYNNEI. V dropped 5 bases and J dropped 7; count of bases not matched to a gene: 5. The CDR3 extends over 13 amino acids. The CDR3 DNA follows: TGTGCCAGCAGTTTACAGGGGGCGAGTGGCTACACCTTC. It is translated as CASSLQGASGYTF.

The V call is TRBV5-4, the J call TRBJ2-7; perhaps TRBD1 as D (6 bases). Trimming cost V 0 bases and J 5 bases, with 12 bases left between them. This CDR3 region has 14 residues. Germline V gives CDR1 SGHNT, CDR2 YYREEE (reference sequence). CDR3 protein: CASSLGTGKDEQYF. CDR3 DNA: TGTGCCAGCAGCTTGGGAACAGGGAAGGACGAGCAGTACTTC.

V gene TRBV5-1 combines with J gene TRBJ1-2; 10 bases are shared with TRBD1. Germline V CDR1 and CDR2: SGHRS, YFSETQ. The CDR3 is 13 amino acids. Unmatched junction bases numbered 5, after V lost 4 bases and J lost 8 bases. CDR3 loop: CASSQGTGEGYTF. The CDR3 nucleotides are TGCGCCAGCAGCCAAGGGACAGGGGAAGGCTACACCTTC. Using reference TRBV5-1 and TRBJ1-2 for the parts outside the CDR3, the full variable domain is KAGVTQTPRYLIKTRGQQVTLSCSPISGHRSVSWYQQTPGQGLQFLFEYFSETQRNKGNFPGRFSGRQFSNSRSEMNVSTLELGDSALYLCASSQGTGEGYTFGSGTRLTVV.

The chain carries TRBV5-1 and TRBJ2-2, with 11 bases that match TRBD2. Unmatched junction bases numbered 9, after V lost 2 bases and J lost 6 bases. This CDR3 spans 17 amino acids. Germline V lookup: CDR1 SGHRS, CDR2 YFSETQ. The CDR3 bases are TGCGCCAGCAGCTTTTTACTAGCGGGAGTCCGGGCCGGGGAGCTGTTTTTT. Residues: CASSFLLAGVRAGELFF.

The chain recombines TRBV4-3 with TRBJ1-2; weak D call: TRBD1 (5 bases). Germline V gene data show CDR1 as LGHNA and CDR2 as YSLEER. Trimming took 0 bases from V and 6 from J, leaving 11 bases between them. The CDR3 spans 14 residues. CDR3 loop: CASSQDWGVDGYTF. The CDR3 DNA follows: TGCGCCAGCAGCCAAGATTGGGGGGTAGATGGCTACACCTTC.

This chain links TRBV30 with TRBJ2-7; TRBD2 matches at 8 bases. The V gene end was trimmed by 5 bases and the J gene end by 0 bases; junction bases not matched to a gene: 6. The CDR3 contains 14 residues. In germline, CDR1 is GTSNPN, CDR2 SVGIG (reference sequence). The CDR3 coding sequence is TGTGCCTGGTCCCGCGGGGGGAGCTCCTACGAGCAGTACTTC. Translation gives CAWSRGGSSYEQYF.

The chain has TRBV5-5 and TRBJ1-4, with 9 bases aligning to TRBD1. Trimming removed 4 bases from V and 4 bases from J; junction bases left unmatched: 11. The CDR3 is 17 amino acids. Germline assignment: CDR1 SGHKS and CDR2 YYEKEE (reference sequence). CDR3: CASSRRNPGQGNEKLFF. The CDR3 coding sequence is TGTGCCAGCAGCCGCCGAAATCCGGGACAGGGTAATGAAAAACTGTTTTTT. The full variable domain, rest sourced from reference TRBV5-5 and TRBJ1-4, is DAGVTQSPTHLIKTRGQQVTLRCSPISGHKSVSWYQQVLGQGPQFIFQYYEKEERGRGNFPDRFSARQFPNYSSELNVNALLLGDSALYLCASSRRNPGQGNEKLFFGSGTQLSVL.

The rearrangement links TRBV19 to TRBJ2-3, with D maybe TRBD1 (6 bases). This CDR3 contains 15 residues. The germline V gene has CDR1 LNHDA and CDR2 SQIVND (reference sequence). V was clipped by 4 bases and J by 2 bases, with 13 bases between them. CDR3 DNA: TGTGCCAGTAGTAAAGGGGGACACCCCACAGATACGCAGTATTTT. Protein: CASSKGGHPTDTQYF. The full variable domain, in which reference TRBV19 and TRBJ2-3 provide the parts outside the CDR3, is DGGITQSPKYLFRKEGQNVTLSCEQNLNHDAMYWYRQDPGQGLRLIYYSQIVNDFQKGDIAEGYSVSREKKESFPLTVTSAQKNPTAFYLCASSKGGHPTDTQYFGPGTRLTVL.